This entry describes one T cell receptor beta chain. As yet, its antigen is unknown. Method: immunoSEQ multiplex PCR; TCRdb's copy keeps in-frame clones and lacks some. The sample lists around 62,000 clones, about 89% occurring once. The data belong to a study of cytomegalovirus exposure and HLA in healthy donors. Looking at the study overall: A later analysis reported the 120 or so validation repertoires used the same platform as the 550 to 700 first-cohort repertoires. Study-wide points: In the roughly 130 validation repertoires, a later analysis found that first-cohort TCR clusters tended to co-occur. Rarity held for most TCR sequences, but there were some public TCRs that occurred in many donors.

From germline, CDR1 is SGHNT and CDR2 YYREEE (reference sequence). Germline trimming cut 4 bases from V and 3 bases from J; bases unmatched to any gene: 5. The CDR3 sequence is 16 residues long. Sequenced sample: PBMCs. The chain carries TRBV5-4 and TRBJ2-3; 13 bases map to TRBD2. The source is a woman between 18 and 29 years old in good health and CMV-seronegative. The CDR3, as DNA: TGTGCCAGCAGCGCAGGACTAGCGGGAGTTACAGATACGCAGTATTTT. Translating it yields CASSAGLAGVTDTQYF. Looking up the rest from reference TRBV5-4 and TRBJ2-3 gives the full variable domain: ETGVTQSPTHLIKTRGQQVTLRCSSQSGHNTVSWYQQALGQGPQFIFQYYREEENGRGNFPPRFSGLQFPNYSSELNVNALELDDSALYLCASSAGLAGVTDTQYFGPGTRLTVL.